This T cell receptor beta chain was captured by sequencing in a study of blood T cells in healthy people across ages. The donors, all healthy, were Caucasians living in Russia, aged about 6 to 90. PBMCs were isolated at a quantity of at least 6 million per sample. Together with a sample-barcoded 5' primer, a J-beta primer mix was included in a second PCR lasting about 7 to 12 cycles. CDR3-containing paired-end reads numbered at least 2.5 million in each sample. TCRdb independently ran MiXCR on the 5' RACE reads; one entry per CDR3 protein. The sample shows some 1,500,000 distinct CDR3 sequences, under 55% of them seen only once. Note on this clonotype: What it binds is not known.

Study-wide points: Roughly linear age-related decline in beta diversity appeared, significant by age 40.

Trimming stripped 3 bases from V and 2 bases from J, with 7 bases between. The CDR3 covers 13 residues. Germline values: CDR1 MGHDK, CDR2 SYGVNS. The sequence was obtained from a young woman in good health. The specimen was blood. J is TRBJ1-2 and V is TRBV25-1; D may be TRBD1 (5 bases). The DNA for the CDR3 is TGTGCCAGCAGTGAGGGGGACAACTATGGCTACACCTTC. Amino acid sequence: CASSEGDNYGYTF.